These 2 T cell receptor beta chains originate from one sample sequenced in a study of PD-1 blockade in classical Hodgkin lymphoma (TCRdb year 2020). Interpreted using the paper, the time point label stands for: cycle 1 day 1 (C1D1), immediately before nivolumab initiation. Every trial patient had relapsed following autologous stem cell transplantation, and prior brentuximab vedotin exposure was what differed among cohorts A, B and C. Magnetic negative selection with a Miltenyi CD8+ T cell isolation kit was used to purify CD8+ T cells from thawed PBMCs. Receptor amplification or capture employed the immunoSEQ multiplex PCR assay. TCRdb holds this immuneACCESS table with in-frame rearrangements only. Some clones are missing; in checked studies, unresolved V genes explain under half, and the rest has no known cause. Here the sample has some 5,700 clones; more than 50% occur a single time. 15% of the sample comes from the top ten.

The sequences come from CD8+ T cells from blood, collected at baseline. The source of these receptors is a human donor with classical Hodgkin lymphoma.

This clone was observed a few times. This chain links TRBV16 with TRBJ2-7; D may be TRBD1 (6 bases). This CDR3 has 14 residues. Germline V CDR1 and CDR2: KGHSY, FQNENV. V lost 2 bases and J lost 1, with 9 bases in between. This chain's CDR3 is CASSQRQGSYEQYF. Here the CDR3 DNA reads TGTGCCAGCAGCCAAAGGCAGGGGTCCTACGAGCAGTACTTC.

The V gene is TRBV10-1, the J gene TRBJ1-1; D remains unclear. V lost 6 bases, J lost 5 bases, and 13 bases lay in between. The CDR3 is 13 residues long. Looked up from germline, CDR1 is WNHNN and CDR2 is SYGVQD (reference sequence). The CDR3 sequence: CASSPGVWTEAFF. The CDR3 nucleotides are TGCGCCAGCAGCCCCGGGGTGTGGACTGAAGCTTTCTTT.